Shown below are 25 T cell receptor beta chains from a single sample sequenced in a study of blood T cell repertoires in COVID-19. Generated by immunoSEQ multiplex PCR, the TCRdb table keeps only in-frame clones and is missing some. The sample carries roughly 240,000 clones, more than 70% recorded once. The sample consisted of PBMCs or T cells enriched from blood (not recorded which). The receptors shown here come from a woman aged 50 to 60 who had recovered from COVID-19.

The chain has TRBV6-1 and TRBJ1-2, with D uncertain. The CDR3 is made up of 14 amino acids. Germline V gene data show CDR1 as MNHNS and CDR2 as SASEGT. V was clipped by 3 bases and J by 8 bases, with 16 bases between them. CDR3 coding DNA: TGTGCCAGCAGTGAGAGGGTGGCGGCGGGGGGCTACACCTTC. This translates into CASSERVAAGGYTF.

The chain has TRBV6-4 and TRBJ2-1, with D unresolved. This CDR3 has 15 residues. Germline V gene sequence: CDR1 MRHNA, CDR2 SNTAGT. V lost 10 bases and J lost 5, with 21 bases in between. Here the CDR3 DNA reads TGTGCCAACACACCTGACTCTGTCGCGGACAATGAGCAGTTCTTC. Its translation is CANTPDSVADNEQFF.

Only a few counts were recorded for this clone. Other nucleotide sequences in the sample specify the same CDR3. CDR3 nucleotides: TGTGCCAGCTCACCGGGACAGGGAAATTCACCCCTCCACTTT. As protein: CASSPGQGNSPLHF. The chain joins TRBV18 to TRBJ1-6; TRBD1 agrees at 9 bases. This CDR3 has 14 residues. V shed 3 bases and J 7 bases; nucleotides not matched to a gene: 1. Per the germline V gene, CDR1 is KGHSH and CDR2 is LQKENI.

The rearrangement uses TRBV4-1 and TRBJ2-7; no definite D call. CDR1 MGHRA and CDR2 YSYEKL come from the germline V gene. Trimming pared 0 bases from V and 2 bases from J, leaving 14 bases between. This CDR3 has 16 residues. CDR3 region: CASSQDVRIPTYEQYF. The CDR3 DNA sequence: TGCGCCAGCAGCCAAGATGTCAGGATCCCCACCTACGAGCAGTACTTC.

V is TRBV21-1 and J is TRBJ1-1; the table gives TRBD1 as D, unverified against the DNA. TRBV21-1 is noted as a pseudogene. The CDR3 consists of 13 residues. As DNA, the CDR3 is TGTGCCAGCAGCAGGGGACAGGGCCGAGGCACTTTCTTT. As protein: CASSRGQGRGTFF.

This chain joins TRBV7-2 and TRBJ2-1, with a tentative D call TRBD2 (6 bases). Deletions cut 4 bases from V and 9 bases from J, with 19 bases between. Germline CDR1 SGHTA, CDR2 FQGNSA. This CDR3 region has 15 residues. The DNA of the CDR3 is TGTGCCAGCAGCTGGGGGGTTGGGCGGGTCACTGAGCAGTTCTTC. The encoded protein is CASSWGVGRVTEQFF.

This clone was counted once. The DNA for the CDR3 is TGTGCCAGCAGTGAATTTTCGGGGGGGCCCACAGATACGCAGTATTTT. It encodes CASSEFSGGPTDTQYF. This chain connects TRBV2 to TRBJ2-3; 8 nucleotides align to TRBD2. Losses at the gene ends were 2 bases for V and 2 bases for J; bases not matched to a gene: 6. CDR1 is SNHLY, CDR2 FYNNEI, per germline. There are 16 residues in the CDR3.

The gene calls are TRBV6-5 and TRBJ2-7; 8 bases are a match to TRBD2. The CDR3 runs 14 residues. The V gene end was trimmed by 5 bases and the J gene end by 6 bases; junction bases not matched to a gene: 9. Germline V gives CDR1 MNHEY, CDR2 SVGAGI. The CDR3, as DNA: TGTGCCAGCAGTCTTAGCGGGAAGAACTCCGAGCAGTACTTC. Protein: CASSLSGKNSEQYF.

This chain connects TRBV25-1 to TRBJ2-1; D is unresolved. Trimming shortened V by 5 bases and J by 6 bases, and 20 bases separated the two germline ends. CDR3 length equals 16 residues. Germline-derived CDR1 and CDR2 are MGHDK and SYGVNS. The CDR3 spells CASSPHSILHRNEQFF. Here the CDR3 DNA reads TGTGCCAGCAGTCCTCATTCCATACTCCATCGCAATGAGCAGTTCTTC.

This clone was seen a handful of times. In DNA, the CDR3 is TGCACCAGCAATCAAACCGACAGGGGCGCGAAATCTTTAAGCTCCTATAATTCACCCCTCCACTTT. Protein product: CTSNQTDRGAKSLSSYNSPLHF. This chain connects TRBV1 to TRBJ1-6; the table's D call, TRBD1, was not checked against the DNA. TRBV1 is flagged as a pseudogene. This CDR3 region has 22 residues.

This clone was seen a handful of times. The chain employs TRBV28 and TRBJ1-1; D uncertain. Germline assignment: CDR1 MDHEN and CDR2 SYDVKM. The CDR3 loop spans 13 amino acids. Trimming shortened V by 8 bases and J by 0 bases, and 10 bases separated the two germline ends. DNA of the CDR3: TGTGCCAGCGTGGCTCAGATGAACACTGAAGCTTTCTTT. It encodes CASVAQMNTEAFF.

This clone came up once. The J gene is TRBJ2-3, the V gene TRBV28; tentative D call: TRBD2 (5 bases). V lost 7 bases, J lost 0 bases, and 29 bases lay in between. CDR1 is MDHEN, CDR2 SYDVKM, per germline. The CDR3 length is 20 residues. CDR3 nucleotides: TGTGCCAGCATCTCCATGGCTAGCTTGTACCTCGCTGGGAGCACAGATACGCAGTATTTT. It yields the protein CASISMASLYLAGSTDTQYF.

The gene calls are TRBV28 and TRBJ1-1, with 7 nucleotides matching TRBD1. V lost 4 bases to trimming and J lost 6 bases; unmatched junction nucleotides: 5. The CDR3 contains 13 residues. Germline V gene sequence: CDR1 MDHEN, CDR2 SYDVKM. The CDR3 spells CASSSQGRSEAFF. The CDR3 DNA is TGTGCCAGCAGTTCACAGGGGAGATCTGAAGCTTTCTTT.

In this sample, this clone turned up many times. The rearrangement joins TRBV10-3 to TRBJ2-3, with 8 bases fitting TRBD1. Trimming cost V 0 bases and J 1 base; bases outside gene matches: 3. The CDR3 consists of 16 residues. Germline CDR1 and CDR2: ENHRY and SYGVKD. The CDR3 bases are TGTGCCATCAGTGAGTCCCCGGGACAGGGCACAGATACGCAGTATTTT. Amino acid sequence: CAISESPGQGTDTQYF.

The rearrangement uses TRBV5-1 and TRBJ1-6; D is ambiguous. Germline V gene lookup returns CDR1 SGHRS and CDR2 YFSETQ. The length of the CDR3 is 14 residues. Trimming left V 0 bases short and J 3 bases short, with 4 bases between. The CDR3 nucleotides are TGCGCCAGCAGCTTGGCGGTCTATAATTCACCCCTCCACTTT. This encodes CASSLAVYNSPLHF.

This chain connects TRBV11-2 to TRBJ1-4; a weak D match, TRBD1 (6 bases). Germline lookup yields CDR1 SGHAT and CDR2 FQNNGV. The length of the CDR3 is 17 residues. Trimming took 5 bases from V and 8 from J, leaving 24 bases between them. The CDR3 spells CASSPQMGAGAVEKLFF. Written as DNA, the CDR3 is TGTGCCAGCAGCCCTCAAATGGGTGCGGGGGCTGTAGAAAAACTGTTTTTT.

The V call is TRBV18, the J call TRBJ2-7; D is perhaps TRBD1 (5 bases). Trimming stripped 0 bases from V and 2 bases from J, with 8 bases between. CDR3 length: 14 residues. CDR1 is KGHSH, CDR2 LQKENI, per germline. Here the CDR3 DNA reads TGTGCCAGCTCACCACCGGCCAGGGCCTACGAGCAGTACTTC. Its translation is CASSPPARAYEQYF.

In this sample, this clone turned up a few times. The chain links TRBV6-1 to TRBJ1-5; tentatively, D is TRBD1 (5 bases). Deletions cut 2 bases from V and 6 bases from J, with 14 bases between. The CDR3 loop spans 15 amino acids. CDR1 is MNHNS and CDR2 is SASEGT in the germline V gene. The CDR3 region is CASSESAGGSQPQHF. The DNA of the CDR3 is TGTGCCAGCAGTGAATCTGCTGGGGGGTCTCAGCCCCAGCATTTT.

The rearrangement uses TRBV30 and TRBJ2-2, with no clear D. Per the germline V gene, CDR1 is GTSNPN and CDR2 is SVGIG (reference sequence). The CDR3 is made up of 14 amino acids. Trimming pared 3 bases from V and 0 bases from J, leaving 8 bases between. The CDR3 coding sequence is TGTGCCTGGAGCACGTACACGAACACCGGGGAGCTGTTTTTT. Its protein product is CAWSTYTNTGELFF. Full variable domain (rest looked up from reference TRBV30 and TRBJ2-2): SQTIHQWPATLVQPVGSPLSLECTVEGTSNPNLYWYRQAAGRGLQLLFYSVGIGQISSEVPQNLSASRPQDRQFILSSKKLLLSDSGFYLCAWSTYTNTGELFFGEGSRLTVL.

This chain connects TRBV6-5 to TRBJ1-2; TRBD1 matches 9 bases. Germline V CDR1 and CDR2: MNHEY, SVGAGI. The CDR3 has 15 residues. The ends lost 6 bases at V and 4 bases at J; junction bases unmatched: 9. The CDR3 bases are TGTGCCAGCAGCTATAGCCCGACAGGGGGCTATGGCTACACCTTC. Protein: CASSYSPTGGYGYTF.

As concerns this clone: The sample carries other DNA sequences with the same CDR3. The chain combines TRBV7-9 with TRBJ1-4, with TRBD1 identical over 9 bases. The CDR3 loop spans 14 amino acids. Germline CDR1 is SEHNR and CDR2 is FQNEAQ (reference sequence). The trim removed 1 base at V and 6 bases at J, leaving 0 bases unmatched. The CDR3 reads CASSLGTGDEKLFF. The CDR3 bases are TGTGCCAGCAGCTTAGGGACAGGGGATGAAAAACTGTTTTTT.

This chain uses TRBV24-1 with TRBJ2-1, with TRBD2 as a possible D gene (5 bases). V dropped 3 bases and J dropped 5 bases, with 19 bases sitting between them. Per germline, CDR1 KGHDR and CDR2 SFDVKD. The CDR3 has 17 amino acids. For the CDR3, the DNA is TGTGCCACCAGTGATCCTCCCTTGAGGGAATGGGACAATGAGCAGTTCTTC. Residues: CATSDPPLREWDNEQFF.

This chain uses TRBV6-5 with TRBJ2-1, with TRBD2 identical over 12 bases. The CDR3 consists of 14 residues. V trimming: 8 bases; J trimming: 7 bases; junction bases outside the gene matches: 6. Germline V gives CDR1 MNHEY, CDR2 SVGAGI. The CDR3 loop is CASVLAGGLNEQFF. Here the CDR3 DNA reads TGTGCCAGCGTCCTAGCGGGGGGGCTAAATGAGCAGTTCTTC.

The chain employs TRBV4-1 and TRBJ1-2; 9 bases line up with TRBD1. Germline V gene data show CDR1 as MGHRA and CDR2 as YSYEKL. The CDR3 has 15 amino acids. V was clipped by 1 base and J by 8 bases; unmatched bases: 8. CDR3 nucleotides: TGCGCCAGCAGCCAAGGGTCGACAGGGGGTTGGGGCTACACCTTC. Translated: CASSQGSTGGWGYTF.

J is TRBJ2-5 and V is TRBV7-9, with D possibly being TRBD2 (6 bases). The CDR3 is 15 amino acids. V shed 0 bases and J shed 3 bases, with 11 bases lying between them. The germline V gene encodes CDR1 SEHNR and CDR2 FQNEAQ (reference sequence). CDR3 amino acids: CASSLAGGGKETQYF. CDR3 bases: TGTGCCAGCAGCTTAGCGGGAGGAGGGAAAGAGACCCAGTACTTC.